This T cell receptor beta chain was captured in a study of identical twins' blood T cells. Study summary: About 12 libraries, six alpha and six beta, gave approximately 50 million reads.

The ends were cut back, 6 bases at V and 5 bases at J, with 15 bases in the middle. Per germline, CDR1 MNHEY and CDR2 SMNVEV (reference sequence). The CDR3 has 14 residues. Findings and caveats of the study: Out-of-frame TCRbeta clonotypes reportedly had markedly more similar V usage in twins than unrelated donors. Abundant TCRbeta CDR3s overlapped more between twins than with unrelated donors. Shared CDR3 clonotype counts between two donors mainly tracked the product of their cloneset sizes, twins included.

Points on this clonotype: Antigen: not known.

In TCRdb, the 5' RACE reads were re-called with MiXCR into one record per CDR3 protein. The data hold roughly 380,000 distinct CDR3 sequences, with under 30% observed a single time. This chain links TRBV27 with TRBJ2-3; tentative D call: TRBD2 (6 bases). The source is a woman between 18 and 49 years old in good health. The specimen was PBMCs. CDR3 DNA: TGTGCCAGCAGAGACGGGAGTTGGGTAGATACGCAGTATTTT. Its translation is CASRDGSWVDTQYF.